In this sample, the clone carrying this TCR beta chain turned up many times. Its antigen is unidentified. The data originate from a study of T cells in Graves' hyperthyroidism and ophthalmopathy. The study's findings and limits: Ophthalmopathy was separated from stable hyperthyroidism by a 13 V-J model. With a median lead of 6.5 months before onset, the model predicted ophthalmopathy. The blood repertoire included most of the expanded thyroid clonotypes above 0.001.

Template material for amplifying TCR beta CDR3 regions consisted of RNA transcripts. Carried out on the TCR CDR3, a first-round RT-PCR used the HTBI primer set. MiXCR was run by TCRdb on the multiplex PCR reads, yielding one entry per CDR3 protein. Counted here are approximately 590,000 distinct CDR3 sequences, about a sixth occurring once; the ten biggest clones make up about 7%. Stable Graves' hyperthyroidism meant no ophthalmopathy progression within 18 months. This clonotype was obtained from a woman aged 25 to 45 with Graves' hyperthyroidism. Material for sequencing was blood.

The CDR3 sequence is CASSLARLAGGENTGELFF. The CDR3, as DNA: TGTGCCAGCAGCTTAGCCCGCTTAGCGGGAGGTGAGAACACCGGGGAGCTGTTTTTT. The V and J genes are TRBV11-2 and TRBJ2-2; 10 bases match TRBD2. CDR1 and CDR2 from the germline V gene are SGHAT and FQNNGV. The CDR3 has 19 residues. V lost 1 base and J lost 1; bases outside the gene matches: 9. Together with reference TRBV11-2 and TRBJ2-2, the CDR3 gives the full variable domain: EAGVAQSPRYKIIEKRQSVAFWCNPISGHATLYWYQQILGQGPKLLIQFQNNGVVDDSQLPKDRFSAERLKGVDSTLKIQPAKLEDSAVYLCASSLARLAGGENTGELFFGEGSRLTVL.